This T cell receptor beta chain was sequenced for a study of breast tumors, draining lymph nodes, adjacent tissues. Study findings and constraints: The data were judged consistent with most tumor T cells coming from lymph node and expanding in tumor. Tumor and nontumor repertoires were significantly more similar in luminal-like than in basal-like breast cancer. That most tumor T cells come from lymph nodes remained unproven.

Breast cancer patients provided tissue from their axillary draining lymph nodes. The sample holds many counts of this clonotype. Its target is unknown. This CDR3 region has 17 residues. The V gene lost 2 bases and the J gene lost 1 base, with 16 bases spanning the gap. Germline V gives CDR1 MNHNY, CDR2 SVGAGI (reference sequence). TCRdb processed the multiplex PCR reads anew with MiXCR; each CDR3 protein has one entry. The sample lists approximately 150,000 distinct CDR3 sequences, approximately 30% seen once, with roughly 3.8% in the top ten. The sequenced sample consisted of axillary lymph node tissue. The TCR comes from a female donor with breast cancer. Some clones in this sample may be carry-over from other donors' samples. The gene calls are TRBV6-6 and TRBJ2-3; D assignment may be TRBD1 or TRBD2 (5 bases each). CDR3 coding DNA: TGTGCCAGCAGTTACGGGGTCAGCCGGGGCGGCACAGATACGCAGTATTTT. Encoded protein: CASSYGVSRGGTDTQYF.